This record concerns one T cell receptor (beta chain) sequence. As yet, its antigen is unknown. Different DNA sequences within this sample yield the same CDR3. Data came from immunoSEQ multiplex PCR; TCRdb stores just in-frame clones and leaves some out. The repertoire has roughly 2.2 million clones, just under 95% of them found once; the top ten carry 0.3% to 0.4%. Germline-derived CDR1 and CDR2 are MNHNS and SASEGT. V lost 4 bases and J 4 bases, leaving 5 bases between the germline ends. This CDR3 has 11 amino acids. This entry comes from a study of shared clonotypes between healthy human individuals. Overall study findings and caveats: Depth was large, yet rarefaction showed that sorted-subset sequencing was incomplete.

The sequence was obtained from a man younger than 35 in good health. Some clones in this sample may be carry-over from other donors' samples. Sequencing was performed on naive CD4+ T cells from PBMCs. Subset specified: CD45RA+ positively selected. The gene calls are TRBV6-1 and TRBJ2-7, with D unclear. In nucleotides, the CDR3 is TGTGCCAGCAGTGCCACTTACGAGCAGTACTTC. It yields the protein CASSATYEQYF.